The entry that follows covers one T cell receptor (beta chain) sequence. The entry originates in a study of T cell responses to AZD1222 COVID-19 vaccine. This CDR3 spans 14 amino acids. Germline lookup yields CDR1 MGHRA and CDR2 YSYEKL. Trimming took off 0 bases at V and 7 bases at J, with 9 bases between the two ends. Libraries were prepared by immunoSEQ multiplex PCR; TCRdb keeps only in-frame clonotypes and omits some of them. The sample holds 90,000 to 150,000 clones, over 85% seen once. Here the sequenced sample was peripheral blood, taken on day 0 of AZD1222 vaccination. The sequence was collected from an adult in good health. The chain links TRBV4-1 to TRBJ1-4; D unresolved. The CDR3 protein is CASSQDRGIEKLFF. For the CDR3, the DNA is TGCGCCAGCAGCCAAGATCGGGGAATTGAAAAACTGTTTTTT.